The 9 T cell receptor beta chains below come from one sample, sequenced in a study of T cells in localized non-small cell lung cancer. Data came from immunoSEQ multiplex PCR; TCRdb stores just in-frame clones and leaves some out. The sample includes about 41,000 clones, roughly 90% seen only once; the top ten take 2.6%. This specimen was peripheral blood, taken before any cancer treatment. All receptors come from an older female donor with stage I squamous cell lung carcinoma.

The CDR3 DNA sequence: TGTGCCAGCAGCGGAGCGGGCTACACCGGGGAGCTGTTTTTT. Translated, it gives CASSGAGYTGELFF. The V and J genes are TRBV5-4 and TRBJ2-2; D is possibly TRBD2 (6 bases). The CDR3 loop spans 14 amino acids. Germline CDR1 and CDR2: SGHNT and YYREEE (reference sequence). Trimming stripped 4 bases from V and 3 bases from J, with 10 bases between. The whole variable domain, filled in from reference TRBV5-4 and TRBJ2-2, reads ETGVTQSPTHLIKTRGQQVTLRCSSQSGHNTVSWYQQALGQGPQFIFQYYREEENGRGNFPPRFSGLQFPNYSSELNVNALELDDSALYLCASSGAGYTGELFFGEGSRLTVL.

Turning to this clone: Germline is not matched at one junction end, which may reflect a read error. The rearrangement uses TRBV7-6 and TRBJ1-1; no definite D call. This CDR3 has 11 residues. Germline CDR1 SGHVS, CDR2 FNYEAQ. CDR3: CASSLGVQTVF. The CDR3 DNA reads as TGTGCCAGCAGCTTAGGAGTCCAGACCGTCTTT.

The rearrangement uses TRBV19 and TRBJ2-2; tentatively, D is TRBD2 (6 bases). The V gene lost 5 bases and the J gene lost 1 base, with 11 bases spanning the gap. This CDR3 is 15 amino acids long. Germline V CDR1 and CDR2: LNHDA, SQIVND (reference sequence). Written as DNA, the CDR3 is TGTGCCAGTAGTCCTCAAGCGGGGAACACCGGGGAGCTGTTTTTT. Residues: CASSPQAGNTGELFF.

This clone came up once. The gene calls are TRBV19 and TRBJ2-2; 7 positions agree with TRBD2. Trimming removed 7 bases from V and 2 bases from J; junction bases left unmatched: 10. This CDR3 region has 16 residues. Germline values: CDR1 LNHDA, CDR2 SQIVND (reference sequence). The CDR3 spells CASIKASGENTGELFF. In DNA, the CDR3 is TGTGCCAGTATTAAAGCTAGCGGAGAAAACACCGGGGAGCTGTTTTTT.

J is TRBJ2-3 and V is TRBV10-1; TRBD1 agrees at 7 bases. With 6 bases clipped from V and 1 base from J, the junction kept 4 bases outside the gene matches. Per the germline V gene, CDR1 is WNHNN and CDR2 is SYGVQD (reference sequence). The CDR3 length is 14 residues. CDR3 residues: CASSRDSRTDTQYF. The CDR3 DNA is TGCGCCAGCAGCAGGGACAGTCGCACAGATACGCAGTATTTT.

V and J are TRBV11-2 and TRBJ2-7, with D perhaps assigned TRBD1 or TRBD2 (6 bases each). Germline V lookup: CDR1 SGHAT, CDR2 FQNNGV. The ends were cut back, 4 bases at V and 9 bases at J, with 19 bases in the middle. CDR3 length: 14 amino acids. CDR3 sequence: CASSSGAQRLSQYF. The CDR3 region has the DNA TGTGCCAGCAGCTCGGGGGCGCAGAGACTATCGCAGTACTTC.

The chain uses TRBV7-6 and TRBJ2-1, with 9 bases identical to TRBD1. Germline V gene lookup returns CDR1 SGHVS and CDR2 FNYEAQ. The V and J ends lost 1 base and 7 bases, in that order; junction bases with no gene match: 8. The length of the CDR3 is 16 residues. CDR3 residues: CASSLVGDRVGNEQFF. CDR3 nucleotides: TGTGCCAGCAGCTTAGTGGGGGACAGGGTTGGAAATGAGCAGTTCTTC.

The chain has TRBV9 and TRBJ1-5, with D possibly being TRBD1 (5 bases). Germline CDR1 SGDLS, CDR2 YYNGEE. The CDR3 is 14 residues long. V was pared by 3 bases and J by 5 bases, with 12 bases between. The CDR3 is CASSADSRDQPQHF. The CDR3 DNA sequence: TGTGCCAGCAGCGCAGACAGTAGGGATCAGCCCCAGCATTTT.

The V and J genes are TRBV11-1 and TRBJ2-5, with 8 nucleotides matching TRBD2. Germline CDR1 is SGHAT and CDR2 is FQDESV (reference sequence). The CDR3 has 15 amino acids. V shed 1 base and J 6 bases; nucleotides not matched to a gene: 7. The CDR3 bases are TGTGCCAGCAGCTTAGTTAGCGGGGAGGCAAAGACCCAGTACTTC. It codes for CASSLVSGEAKTQYF.